The 21 T cell receptor beta chains given below trace back to one sample, sequenced in a study of metastatic and nonmetastatic thyroid tumors. Every patient underwent thyroid surgery untreated. TCRdb re-analyzed the PCR reads using MiXCR. The repertoire includes about 7,900 clones, roughly 25% of them detected once, and roughly 6.1% sits in the top ten. Sequencing was performed on adjacent normal tissue. These receptors came from a female donor with papillary thyroid cancer or a benign thyroid nodule (not recorded which). Some clones in this sample may be carry-over from other donors' samples.

Within the sample, this clone is medium-sized (0.01 to 0.1%). The chain has TRBV3-1 and TRBJ2-2, with 14 bases fitting TRBD2. V was clipped by 4 bases and J by 1 base; unmatched bases: 2. Germline-derived CDR1 and CDR2 are LGHDT and YNNKEL (reference sequence). The CDR3 runs 17 residues. CDR3 region: CASSRGLAGGNTGELFF. The CDR3 coding sequence is TGTGCCAGCAGCCGTGGACTAGCGGGGGGGAACACCGGGGAGCTGTTTTTT. The full variable domain, completed using reference TRBV3-1 and TRBJ2-2, is DTAVSQTPKYLVTQMGNDKSIKCEQNLGHDTMYWYKQDSKKFLKIMFSYNNKELIINETVPNRFSPKSPDKAHLNLHINSLELGDSAVYFCASSRGLAGGNTGELFFGEGSRLTVL.

This clone is termed medium-sized (0.01 to 0.1%). This sequence joins TRBV7-3 and TRBJ2-1, with 8 bases aligning to TRBD2. This CDR3 is 16 amino acids long. The V gene's germline CDR1 is SGHTA and CDR2 FQGTGA. With 5 bases clipped from V and 2 bases from J, the junction kept 8 bases outside the gene matches. CDR3 sequence: CASSLGGAPTYNEQFF. Here the CDR3 DNA reads TGTGCCAGCAGCCTCGGGGGGGCTCCCACCTACAATGAGCAGTTCTTC.

This CDR3 reads CASSPGQGGSYEQYF. CDR3 DNA: TGTGCCAGCAGCCCCGGGCAGGGGGGATCCTACGAGCAGTACTTC. V and J are TRBV7-7 and TRBJ2-7; possible D gene TRBD1, 7 bases. The CDR3 covers 15 residues. The germline V gene has CDR1 SSHAT and CDR2 FNYEAQ (reference sequence). V dropped 5 bases and J dropped 1 base, with 15 bases sitting between them.

This clone was found many times. The chain recombines TRBV6-1 with TRBJ1-2; TRBD1 is a possible D gene (5 bases). Trimming removed 8 bases from V and 5 bases from J, with 15 bases in between. The CDR3 has 13 residues. Germline-derived CDR1 and CDR2 are MNHNS and SASEGT. The CDR3 protein is CASVGVDKYGYTF. The CDR3 DNA sequence: TGTGCCAGCGTAGGGGTCGACAAGTATGGCTACACCTTC.

Relative to its sample, this clone is medium-sized (0.01 to 0.1%). The V gene is TRBV9, the J gene TRBJ2-2; D is unresolved. This CDR3 is built from 12 residues. In germline, CDR1 is SGDLS, CDR2 YYNGEE. V was trimmed by 1 base and J by 3 bases, leaving 1 base between them. The CDR3, as DNA: TGTGCCAGCAGCGTACACACCGGGGAGCTGTTTTTT. Amino acids: CASSVHTGELFF.

V gene TRBV12-3 or TRBV12-4 combines with J gene TRBJ2-7; D remains ambiguous. V was trimmed by 4 bases and J by 5 bases, leaving 6 bases between them. The CDR3 extends over 11 amino acids. The CDR3 is CASSWTHEQYF. Here the CDR3 DNA reads TGTGCCAGCAGTTGGACGCACGAGCAGTACTTC.

The chain employs TRBV30 and TRBJ1-4; D unclear. Germline loops: CDR1 GTSNPN, CDR2 SVGIG (reference sequence). The CDR3 sequence is 11 residues long. V was shortened by 3 bases and J by 5 bases, with 4 bases between the two germline ends. Here the CDR3 DNA reads TGTGCCTGGAGCCACAATGAAAAACTGTTTTTT. This sequence encodes CAWSHNEKLFF.

In this sample, this clone is medium-sized. This rearrangement joins TRBV30 to TRBJ2-6, with D possibly being TRBD1 (5 bases). Per the germline V gene, CDR1 is GTSNPN and CDR2 is SVGIG (reference sequence). V was shortened by 8 bases and J by 1 base, with 12 bases between the two germline ends. The CDR3 consists of 14 residues. The CDR3 sequence: CAGMGLSGANVLTF. The CDR3 DNA is TGTGCCGGAATGGGGCTATCTGGGGCCAACGTCCTGACTTTC.

This clone was seen a handful of times. One end of the junction varies from germline; a read error may be responsible. The chain uses TRBV6-1 and TRBJ1-1; D is unresolved. Germline assignment: CDR1 MNHNS and CDR2 SASEGT. This CDR3 has 12 amino acids. Here the CDR3 reads CSSSLRLVEAFF. The CDR3 DNA sequence: TGTTCCAGCAGCCTCCGTTTGGTTGAAGCTTTCTTT.

This CDR3 is CASRPGLAGDTQGETQYF. The CDR3 bases are TGTGCCAGCAGACCGGGACTAGCGGGAGACACCCAAGGGGAGACCCAGTACTTC. V is TRBV12-3 or TRBV12-4 and J is TRBJ2-5, with 14 bases matching TRBD2. CDR3 length equals 18 residues. Trimming took 6 bases from V and 5 from J; bases not matched to a gene: 14.

This clone ranks as medium-sized. The sample contains more than one DNA sequence encoding this CDR3. This rearrangement joins TRBV2 to TRBJ1-6; TRBD1 matches at 7 bases. J gave up 7 bases and V 6 bases, and 9 bases lay outside the gene matches. This CDR3 is built from 15 residues. The germline gives CDR1 SNHLY, CDR2 FYNNEI. The CDR3 reads CASRGGDSRNSPLHF. In DNA form, the CDR3 reads TGTGCCAGCAGGGGAGGGGACAGTAGAAATTCACCCCTCCACTTT.

This clone is termed medium-sized. The CDR3: CASSVGISTDTQYF. Here the CDR3 DNA reads TGCGCCAGCAGTGTTGGGATAAGCACAGATACGCAGTATTTT. The chain recombines TRBV10-1 with TRBJ2-3; D unclear. Trimming left V 4 bases short and J 0 bases short, with 8 bases between. Germline loops: CDR1 WNHNN, CDR2 SYGVQD (reference sequence). CDR3 length: 14 amino acids.

The genes are TRBV20-1 and TRBJ2-1, with D maybe TRBD2 (5 bases). Germline lookup yields CDR1 DFQATT and CDR2 SNEGSKA (reference sequence). Trimming shortened V by 6 bases and J by 9 bases, and 18 bases separated the two germline ends. The CDR3 is 13 amino acids. The CDR3 reads CSARTGNWGEQFF. For the CDR3, the DNA is TGCAGTGCCCGGACTGGCAACTGGGGTGAGCAGTTCTTC.

This clone is medium-sized (0.01 to 0.1%) by share. V and J are TRBV27 and TRBJ1-3; TRBD1 might be the D (5 bases). Per germline, CDR1 MNHEY and CDR2 SMNVEV (reference sequence). This CDR3 has 17 amino acids. The V and J ends lost 0 bases and 0 bases respectively, with 12 bases between them. The CDR3 here is CASSLSDPGISGNTIYF. The CDR3 coding sequence is TGTGCCAGCAGTTTATCGGACCCAGGGATCTCTGGAAACACCATATATTTT.

This clone was counted at least ten times. The rearrangement uses TRBV5-1 and TRBJ2-7, with a possible D match to TRBD1 (6 bases). The CDR3 has 18 amino acids. Trimming removed 0 bases at V and 4 bases at J, with 23 bases between. Germline V gene sequence: CDR1 SGHRS, CDR2 YFSETQ. CDR3 DNA: TGCGCCAGCAGCTTGGGCCCCCAAGACCGGGACACGTCGTACGAGCAGTACTTC. Translated, it gives CASSLGPQDRDTSYEQYF.

This chain links TRBV28 with TRBJ2-7; D may be TRBD2 (6 bases). Germline V gene data show CDR1 as MDHEN and CDR2 as SYDVKM. With 8 bases removed from V and 3 bases from J, the gap between germline ends came to 17 bases. There are 14 residues in the CDR3. The chain's CDR3 is CASVAERDVYEQYF. CDR3 nucleotide sequence: TGTGCCAGCGTAGCGGAAAGGGACGTCTACGAGCAGTACTTC.

This clone showed up just a few times. The genes are TRBV15 and TRBJ2-1; possibly TRBD2 for D (6 bases). Trimming took 3 bases from V and 4 from J, leaving 10 bases between them. Looked up from germline, CDR1 is LNHNV and CDR2 is YYDKDF (reference sequence). CDR3 length: 14 residues. CDR3 loop: CATSRDYSYNEQFF. DNA of the CDR3: TGTGCCACCAGCAGGGACTATAGTTACAATGAGCAGTTCTTC.

The rearrangement links TRBV5-6 to TRBJ2-7; D ambiguous. This CDR3 is 14 amino acids long. Germline CDR1 reads SGHDT; CDR2 reads YYEEEE. The ends were cut back, 0 bases at V and 4 bases at J, with 11 bases in the middle. This CDR3 is CASSLAEREYEQYF. In DNA, the CDR3 is TGTGCCAGCAGCTTGGCAGAAAGAGAATACGAGCAGTACTTC. The entire variable domain, with the rest obtained from reference TRBV5-6 and TRBJ2-7, is as follows: DAGVTQSPTHLIKTRGQQVTLRCSPKSGHDTVSWYQQALGQGPQFIFQYYEEEERQRGNFPDRFSGHQFPNYSSELNVNALLLGDSALYLCASSLAEREYEQYFGPGTRLTVT.

V is TRBV11-2 and J is TRBJ2-1, with 8 bases matching TRBD1. CDR3 length: 16 amino acids. V was pared by 1 base and J by 4 bases, with 6 bases of the junction left unmatched. CDR1 and CDR2 from the germline V gene are SGHAT and FQNNGV. The CDR3, as DNA: TGTGCCAGCAGCTTAGGTGGACAGGGTTTTTACAATGAGCAGTTCTTC. Amino acid sequence: CASSLGGQGFYNEQFF.

By frequency in the sample, this clone is medium-sized (0.01 to 0.1%). This sequence joins TRBV27 and TRBJ1-2; TRBD1 matches 8 bases. The length of the CDR3 is 12 residues. With V trimmed by 6 bases and J by 8 bases, 5 bases remained unmatched. CDR1 and CDR2 from the germline V gene are MNHEY and SMNVEV (reference sequence). DNA for the CDR3: TGTGCCAGCAGCCCGACAGGGGTAGGCTACACCTTC. Amino acids: CASSPTGVGYTF.

In its sample, this clone ranks as medium-sized. The J gene is TRBJ1-4, the V gene TRBV6-1, with D possibly TRBD1 on 5 matching bases. The germline V gene has CDR1 MNHNS and CDR2 SASEGT. This CDR3 is 14 amino acids long. V was cut by 1 base and J by 7 bases, with 10 bases left in between. The CDR3 sequence is CASSEGDSVEKLFF. In DNA form, the CDR3 reads TGTGCCAGCAGTGAAGGAGACAGTGTTGAAAAACTGTTTTTT.